The following is a TCR beta chain sequence with its context. CDR1 and CDR2 (germline): SSHAT, FNYEAQ (reference sequence). The CDR3 runs 16 residues. J lost 4 bases, V lost 5 bases, and 7 bases had no gene match. Repertoires were generated with immunoSEQ multiplex PCR, while TCRdb's copy carries only in-frame clones and drops some. The data hold 150,000 to 200,000 clones, with roughly 80% observed a single time. The source of the sample is a study of blood T cell repertoires in COVID-19. The source material was peripheral blood. This TCR was sampled from a woman aged 40 to 55 with COVID-19, enrolled during active disease. The chain carries TRBV7-7 and TRBJ2-3; 12 nucleotides agree with TRBD2. In DNA form, the CDR3 reads TGTGCCAGCAGCGCACGACTAGCGGGAGTCGCAGATACGCAGTATTTT. This encodes CASSARLAGVADTQYF.